This TCR beta chain is from a study of T cell responses to AZD1222 COVID-19 vaccine. General study findings and limits: White British ancestry dominated among donors, who included more females, and clonal diversity was possibly underestimated. Two AZD1222 doses significantly raised spike-specific TCR breadth and depth over controls.

Sequencing was performed with immunoSEQ multiplex PCR; in TCRdb, only in-frame clones are kept and a portion is missing. The repertoire holds roughly 150,000 clones, with roughly nine tenths as singletons. Germline V CDR1 and CDR2: MNHEY, SVGEGT. The CDR3 extends over 15 amino acids. Trimming took off 2 bases at V and 0 bases at J, with 8 bases between the two ends. On this clone: Its antigen remains unknown.

V is TRBV6-2 or TRBV6-3 and J is TRBJ1-5; D not certain. Sample: peripheral blood, taken on day 0 of AZD1222 vaccination. The source of this sequence is an adult in good health. CDR3 bases: TGTGCCAGCAGTTACGACCGGTATAGCAATCAGCCCCAGCATTTT. The encoded protein is CASSYDRYSNQPQHF.